The 21 T cell receptor beta chains below were found in one sample sequenced in a study of cytomegalovirus exposure and HLA in healthy donors. The PCR made use of 60 Vbeta and 13 Jbeta primers. Repertoires were generated with immunoSEQ multiplex PCR, while TCRdb's copy carries only in-frame clones and drops some. The table records about 52,000 clones, 73% of them present only once. The sequenced material came from PBMCs. Every receptor here comes from a man between 18 and 29 years old in good health and CMV-seronegative.

V is TRBV29-1 and J is TRBJ2-1; 8 nucleotides match TRBD1. V shed 6 bases, J shed 6 bases, and the junction held 13 bases outside the gene matches. Germline CDR1 reads SQVTM; CDR2 reads ANQGSEA. The CDR3 is 15 residues long. The CDR3 DNA reads as TGCAGCGTGTTTCCCGAGGACAGGGCGGCCAATGAGCAGTTCTTC. This translates into CSVFPEDRAANEQFF.

This clone appeared a few times. J is TRBJ2-5 and V is TRBV7-8; D may be TRBD2 (5 bases). The V gene lost 8 bases and the J gene lost 5 bases, with 9 bases spanning the gap. This CDR3 is built from 11 residues. Germline CDR1 SGHVS, CDR2 FQNEAQ. DNA for the CDR3: TGTGCCAGCGGGAGTCGGGAGACCCAGTACTTC. This encodes CASGSRETQYF.

The J gene is TRBJ1-4, the V gene TRBV4-3; D unclear. Germline V gene sequence: CDR1 LGHNA, CDR2 YSLEER. V was cut by 4 bases and J by 6 bases, with 18 bases left in between. There are 16 residues in the CDR3. CDR3: CASSRSPESTHEKLFF. The DNA for the CDR3 is TGCGCCAGCAGCCGATCCCCCGAGAGTACTCATGAAAAACTGTTTTTT.

V gene TRBV11-2 combines with J gene TRBJ2-7; tentatively, D is TRBD2 (6 bases). CDR3 length equals 14 residues. From germline, CDR1 is SGHAT and CDR2 FQNNGV. V was cut by 0 bases and J by 3 bases, with 9 bases left in between. Here the CDR3 DNA reads TGTGCCAGCAGCTTAGATAACGGGAGCTACGAGCAGTACTTC. Translation: CASSLDNGSYEQYF.

The V call is TRBV14, the J call TRBJ2-1; 7 nucleotides agree with TRBD1. The junction had 7 bases not matched to a gene; V was cut back by 0 bases and J by 2 bases. CDR3 length: 17 residues. Looked up from germline, CDR1 is SGHDN and CDR2 is FVKESK. Here the CDR3 DNA reads TGTGCCAGCAGCCAAGAGAGGAACAGGGGCCCCTACAATGAGCAGTTCTTC. Its translation is CASSQERNRGPYNEQFF.

The chain links TRBV14 to TRBJ1-4, with D hard to call. The CDR3 is 15 residues long. Germline CDR1 and CDR2: SGHDN and FVKESK. V gave up 1 base and J gave up 3 bases, with 9 bases separating them. In DNA form, the CDR3 reads TGTGCCAGCAGCCAAGGAGCCGAGGCTAATGAAAAACTGTTTTTT. This gives the protein CASSQGAEANEKLFF. Looking up the rest from reference TRBV14 and TRBJ1-4 gives the full variable domain: EAGVTQFPSHSVIEKGQTVTLRCDPISGHDNLYWYRRVMGKEIKFLLHFVKESKQDESGMPNNRFLAERTGGTYSTLKVQPAELEDSGVYFCASSQGAEANEKLFFGSGTQLSVL.

The chain recombines TRBV10-3 with TRBJ2-7, with D hard to call. Germline loops: CDR1 ENHRY, CDR2 SYGVKD. V dropped 0 bases and J dropped 2 bases, with 8 bases sitting between them. The CDR3 runs to 14 residues. DNA for the CDR3: TGTGCCATCAGTGAGTCGGGCAGACCCTACGAGCAGTACTTC. This translates into CAISESGRPYEQYF.

V gene TRBV5-6 combines with J gene TRBJ2-5, with D uncertain. The J call is in doubt because the DNA end fits TRBJ2-7 better. Germline CDR1 is SGHDT and CDR2 is YYEEEE. The CDR3 sequence is 13 residues long. The CDR3 region is CASSTADSYEQYF. The CDR3 nucleotides read TGTGCCAGCAGCACGGCAGACTCCTACGAGCAGTACTTC.

This clone was seen only a few times. V and J are TRBV2 and TRBJ1-5; 7 nucleotides agree with TRBD1. The V segment lost 7 bases and the J segment 1 base; nucleotides outside the gene matches: 7. CDR3 size: 15 residues. Germline-derived CDR1 and CDR2 are SNHLY and FYNNEI. CDR3: CASIMDRQSNQPQHF. The CDR3 DNA reads as TGTGCCAGCATTATGGACAGGCAGAGCAATCAGCCCCAGCATTTT.

The CDR3 sequence: CASSQVQGSNQPQHF. The CDR3 coding sequence is TGTGCCAGCAGTCAGGTACAGGGTAGCAATCAGCCCCAGCATTTT. This sequence joins TRBV2 and TRBJ1-5; a possible D gene is TRBD1 (6 bases). Per germline, CDR1 SNHLY and CDR2 FYNNEI. The CDR3 runs to 15 residues. Deletions cut 5 bases from V and 0 bases from J, with 11 bases between.

V gene TRBV4-2 combines with J gene TRBJ2-7; 7 bases match TRBD2. The V and J ends lost 1 base and 3 bases, in that order; junction bases with no gene match: 6. CDR1 and CDR2 (germline): LGHNA, YNFKEQ. This CDR3 is 15 amino acids long. CDR3 region: CASSQAAGTNYEQYF. DNA for the CDR3: TGTGCCAGCAGCCAAGCCGCCGGGACTAACTACGAGCAGTACTTC.

The chain couples TRBV5-1 to TRBJ2-7, with D perhaps matching TRBD1 (6 bases). Germline V lookup: CDR1 SGHRS, CDR2 YFSETQ. V was clipped by 5 bases and J by 2 bases, with 14 bases between them. The CDR3 covers 14 residues. The CDR3 region has the DNA TGCGCCAGCAGTCTCACAGGGAGTCCCTACGAGCAGTACTTC. It translates to CASSLTGSPYEQYF. Combining the CDR3 with reference TRBV5-1 and TRBJ2-7 gives the whole variable domain KAGVTQTPRYLIKTRGQQVTLSCSPISGHRSVSWYQQTPGQGLQFLFEYFSETQRNKGNFPGRFSGRQFSNSRSEMNVSTLELGDSALYLCASSLTGSPYEQYFGPGTRLTVT.

The chain recombines TRBV7-8 with TRBJ2-5; 7 bases agree with TRBD1. The CDR3 runs 17 residues. The V gene end was trimmed by 5 bases and the J gene end by 4 bases; junction bases not matched to a gene: 16. Germline V lookup: CDR1 SGHVS, CDR2 FQNEAQ. CDR3 sequence: CASSPTGLRGLRETQYF. Written as DNA, the CDR3 is TGTGCCAGCAGCCCGACCGGGTTAAGGGGGCTGAGAGAGACCCAGTACTTC.

This chain uses TRBV7-9 with TRBJ2-5; 11 positions match TRBD1. Per germline, CDR1 SEHNR and CDR2 FQNEAQ (reference sequence). The CDR3 has 15 residues. The trim removed 6 bases at V and 13 bases at J, leaving 16 bases unmatched. CDR3 nucleotide sequence: TGTGCCAGCAGGAGTGTGGACAGGGGGCGATCCGCTTCGTACTTC. Translated: CASRSVDRGRSASYF.

The V and J genes are TRBV10-3 and TRBJ2-7; D is undetermined. Trimming took 7 bases from V and 4 from J, leaving 14 bases between them. This CDR3 is built from 13 residues. Germline values: CDR1 ENHRY, CDR2 SYGVKD. Written as DNA, the CDR3 is TGTGCCATCACGCCTAGTTTCGTGTACGAGCAGTACTTC. Translating gives CAITPSFVYEQYF.

The rearrangement joins TRBV4-1 to TRBJ2-2; D ambiguous. This CDR3 contains 17 residues. CDR1 is MGHRA, CDR2 YSYEKL, per germline. V was clipped by 0 bases and J by 0 bases, with 11 bases between them. The CDR3, as DNA: TGCGCCAGCAGCCAAGATGAGGCCGGAGCGAACACCGGGGAGCTGTTTTTT. It specifies CASSQDEAGANTGELFF.

The rearrangement links TRBV10-1 to TRBJ2-1, with TRBD2 as a possible D gene (6 bases). The CDR3 loop spans 12 amino acids. Germline CDR1 WNHNN, CDR2 SYGVQD (reference sequence). V lost 10 bases, J lost 9 bases, and 16 bases lay in between. CDR3 nucleotide sequence: TGCGCCACCGGCTTTCTGGGGGGTGAGCAGTTCTTC. This translates into CATGFLGGEQFF.

On this clone: Other nucleotide sequences from this sample produce the same CDR3. The chain joins TRBV29-1 to TRBJ1-2; D gene uncertain. Trimming stripped 0 bases from V and 2 bases from J, with 4 bases between. Per germline, CDR1 SQVTM and CDR2 ANQGSEA. CDR3 length: 12 amino acids. The CDR3 spells CSVEDRNYGYTF. The CDR3 bases are TGCAGCGTTGAAGACAGAAACTATGGCTACACCTTC.

The chain employs TRBV11-2 and TRBJ1-5; a possible D gene is TRBD1 (5 bases). The V gene's germline CDR1 is SGHAT and CDR2 FQNNGV. V gave up 6 bases and J gave up 4 bases, with 10 bases separating them. CDR3 length: 13 amino acids. The CDR3 loop is CASSSRVNQPQHF. The CDR3, as DNA: TGTGCCAGCAGTTCCAGGGTTAATCAGCCCCAGCATTTT.

There are a few counts of this clone. The CDR3, as DNA: TGTGCCAGCAGCTTAGGGCCTGCAGGGGGCCCCAACACATACGAGCAGTACTTC. Protein sequence: CASSLGPAGGPNTYEQYF. V gene TRBV7-7 combines with J gene TRBJ2-7; 8 bases align to TRBD1. Germline lookup yields CDR1 SSHAT and CDR2 FNYEAQ (reference sequence). V was clipped by 1 base and J by 4 bases; unmatched bases: 15. This CDR3 is built from 18 residues. Full variable domain (remainder filled in from reference TRBV7-7 and TRBJ2-7): GAGVSQSPRYKVTKRGQDVTLRCDPISSHATLYWYQQALGQGPEFLTYFNYEAQPDKSGLPSDRFSAERPEGSISTLTIQRTEQRDSAMYRCASSLGPAGGPNTYEQYFGPGTRLTVT.

The chain joins TRBV28 to TRBJ1-4; D call uncertain. Germline CDR1 MDHEN, CDR2 SYDVKM. V was pared by 3 bases and J by 8 bases, with 7 bases between. The CDR3 runs to 12 residues. DNA for the CDR3: TGTGCCAGCAGTTTCCCAGGAGAAAAACTGTTTTTT. It yields the protein CASSFPGEKLFF. Filled out from reference TRBV28 and TRBJ1-4, the complete variable domain reads DVKVTQSSRYLVKRTGEKVFLECVQDMDHENMFWYRQDPGLGLRLIYFSYDVKMKEKGDIPEGYSVSREKKERFSLILESASTNQTSMYLCASSFPGEKLFFGSGTQLSVL.